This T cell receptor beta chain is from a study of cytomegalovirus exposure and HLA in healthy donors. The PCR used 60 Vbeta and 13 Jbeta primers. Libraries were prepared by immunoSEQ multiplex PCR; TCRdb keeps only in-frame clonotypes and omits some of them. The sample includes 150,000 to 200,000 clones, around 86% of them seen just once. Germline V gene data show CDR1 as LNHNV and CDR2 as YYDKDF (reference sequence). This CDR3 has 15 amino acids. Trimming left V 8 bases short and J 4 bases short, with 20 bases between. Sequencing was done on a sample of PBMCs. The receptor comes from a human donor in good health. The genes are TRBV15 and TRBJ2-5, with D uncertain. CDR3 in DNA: TGTGCCACCGGTCCTTGGTTGGGTTCGGGAGAGACCCAGTACTTC. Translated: CATGPWLGSGETQYF.